The clone carrying this TCR beta chain was observed a few times. Its antigen is undetermined. The study gave focal radiation plus ipilimumab CTLA-4 blockade to patients with chemo-refractory metastatic non-small-cell lung cancer. The data stem from a study of radiotherapy plus CTLA-4 blockade in lung cancer. Study as a whole: There were objective responses in 18% of patients, and about 31% had disease control. General observations from the study: Blood TCR clones of tumor origin expanded after radiotherapy plus ipilimumab. Response, reportedly, was best predicted by interferon-beta along with early blood T cell clone dynamics.

From germline, CDR1 is ENHRY and CDR2 SYGVKD. The CDR3 is 13 residues long. V was shortened by 6 bases and J by 3 bases, with 11 bases between the two germline ends. TCRdb's copy holds only in-frame clones and misses some; the assay was immunoSEQ multiplex PCR. The sample gives tens of thousands of clones, about two thirds of which show up once; 11% is in the top ten. The chain recombines TRBV10-3 with TRBJ1-1, with D possibly matching TRBD1 (5 bases). This TCR derives from a human donor with non-small cell lung cancer who had stable disease on radiotherapy plus ipilimumab. The source material was peripheral blood, sampled from a patient treated with radiotherapy plus ipilimumab. CDR3 bases: TGTGCCATCAGGGATCAGGGCTACACTGAAGCTTTCTTT. Amino acids: CAIRDQGYTEAFF.